This passage covers 29 T cell receptor beta chains from one sample sequenced in a study of tumor-infiltrating lymphocytes in localized non-small cell lung cancer. Measured with immunoSEQ multiplex PCR; TCRdb has only the in-frame clones, and not every one. There are about 24,000 clones in the sample; under 75% occur only once, and 5% to 6% lies in the top ten. The sequenced sample was lung tumor tissue. The receptor set was obtained from a human donor with non-small cell lung cancer.

This sequence joins TRBV5-1 and TRBJ2-6; D might be TRBD1 (6 bases). In germline, CDR1 is SGHRS, CDR2 YFSETQ. V was pared by 8 bases and J by 2 bases, with 11 bases between. This CDR3 contains 14 residues. The CDR3 loop is CASHQGTGANVLTF. The CDR3 nucleotides read TGCGCCAGTCATCAGGGGACTGGGGCCAACGTCCTGACTTTC.

The gene calls are TRBV10-3 and TRBJ1-6; TRBD1 might be the D (5 bases). Trimming cost V 7 bases and J 10 bases, with 17 bases left between them. In germline, CDR1 is ENHRY, CDR2 SYGVKD. The CDR3 extends over 14 amino acids. For the CDR3, the DNA is TGTGCCATCAAGGACACCGATAGGGAATCACCCCTCCACTTT. It encodes CAIKDTDRESPLHF.

This chain uses TRBV2 with TRBJ2-3, with 8 bases that match TRBD2. V gave up 3 bases and J gave up 0 bases; unmatched junction bases: 8. In germline, CDR1 is SNHLY, CDR2 FYNNEI. CDR3 size: 17 residues. DNA of the CDR3: TGTGCCAGCAGTGATCCTTTGGCTAGCGGGAGCACAGATACGCAGTATTTT. Protein sequence: CASSDPLASGSTDTQYF.

Turning to this clone: This sample also contains other DNA sequences that code for the same CDR3. The chain couples TRBV29-1 to TRBJ2-1, with D uncertain. This CDR3 is 11 amino acids long. The germline gives CDR1 SQVTM, CDR2 ANQGSEA. V lost 3 bases to trimming and J lost 3 bases, with 3 bases between them. The CDR3 DNA reads as TGCAGCGTTGAGATCTACAATGAGCAGTTCTTC. It specifies CSVEIYNEQFF.

J is TRBJ2-5 and V is TRBV18, with 10 bases identical to TRBD1. From germline, CDR1 is KGHSH and CDR2 LQKENI. V lost 3 bases, J lost 6 bases, and 4 bases stayed unmatched. This CDR3 spans 14 amino acids. This chain's CDR3 is CASSPDRGLQTQYF. CDR3 in DNA: TGTGCCAGCTCACCGGACAGGGGGTTGCAGACCCAGTACTTC.

This rearrangement joins TRBV5-1 to TRBJ1-1, with D possibly TRBD1 on 5 matching bases. CDR1 and CDR2 (germline): SGHRS, YFSETQ. The length of the CDR3 is 14 residues. V was shortened by 1 base and J by 1 base, with 8 bases between the two germline ends. CDR3 bases: TGCGCCAGCAGCTTGTCTGGACAGAACACTGAAGCTTTCTTT. The encoded protein is CASSLSGQNTEAFF.

V gene TRBV6-6 combines with J gene TRBJ1-2, with no clear D. The germline V and J ends were trimmed by 5 bases and 4 bases, with 8 bases remaining between them. CDR3 length equals 12 residues. Germline V gene data show CDR1 as MNHNY and CDR2 as SVGAGI (reference sequence). CDR3 DNA: TGTGCCAGCAGTCAGTCTTTCTATGGCTACACCTTC. Translation gives CASSQSFYGYTF.

This clone was observed once. This rearrangement joins TRBV5-6 to TRBJ2-1, with TRBD1 matching 7 bases. Trimming at V came to 4 bases and at J to 0 bases, leaving 4 bases not matched to a gene. The CDR3 is 15 residues long. Germline V gives CDR1 SGHDT, CDR2 YYEEEE. DNA of the CDR3: TGTGCCAGCAGCCTGGGACAGAGCTCCTACAATGAGCAGTTCTTC. This sequence encodes CASSLGQSSYNEQFF. The full variable domain, completed using reference TRBV5-6 and TRBJ2-1, is DAGVTQSPTHLIKTRGQQVTLRCSPKSGHDTVSWYQQALGQGPQFIFQYYEEEERQRGNFPDRFSGHQFPNYSSELNVNALLLGDSALYLCASSLGQSSYNEQFFGPGTRLTVL.

This clone was picked up one time. The chain has TRBV2 and TRBJ2-7; 7 bases fit TRBD1. Germline V gene lookup returns CDR1 SNHLY and CDR2 FYNNEI. CDR3 size: 15 residues. Unmatched junction bases numbered 10, after V lost 8 bases and J lost 0 bases. CDR3: CASQGDGLLSYEQYF. For the CDR3, the DNA is TGTGCCAGCCAGGGGGATGGCCTTCTCTCCTACGAGCAGTACTTC. Using reference TRBV2 and TRBJ2-7 for the parts outside the CDR3, the full variable domain is EPEVTQTPSHQVTQMGQEVILRCVPISNHLYFYWYRQILGQKVEFLVSFYNNEISEKSEIFDDQFSVERPDGSNFTLKIRSTKLEDSAMYFCASQGDGLLSYEQYFGPGTRLTVT.

This clone ranks as medium-sized (0.01 to 0.1%). This sequence joins TRBV6-4 and TRBJ1-1; no reliable D call. This CDR3 has 13 residues. V was clipped by 6 bases and J by 1 base, with 9 bases between them. Per the germline V gene, CDR1 is MRHNA and CDR2 is SNTAGT. The CDR3 spells CASSEATNTEAFF. Here the CDR3 DNA reads TGTGCCAGCAGCGAGGCCACGAACACTGAAGCTTTCTTT.

The rearrangement uses TRBV29-1 and TRBJ1-3; D is undetermined. The germline V gene encodes CDR1 SQVTM and CDR2 ANQGSEA. There are 14 residues in the CDR3. The germline V and J ends were trimmed by 5 bases and 0 bases, with 11 bases remaining between them. In nucleotides, the CDR3 is TGCAGCGTTCTTGGCGAAGCCTCTGGAAACACCATATATTTT. As protein: CSVLGEASGNTIYF.

J is TRBJ2-7 and V is TRBV6-5; D is uncertain. Trimming left V 8 bases short and J 5 bases short, with 10 bases between. Germline V lookup: CDR1 MNHEY, CDR2 SVGAGI. This CDR3 spans 11 amino acids. Written as DNA, the CDR3 is TGTGCCAGCCGGGCTATGAACGAGCAGTACTTC. It specifies CASRAMNEQYF.

This chain joins TRBV7-9 and TRBJ2-7, with D perhaps matching TRBD1 (6 bases). The V and J ends lost 5 bases and 7 bases respectively, with 12 bases between them. CDR1 and CDR2 from the germline V gene are SEHNR and FQNEAQ (reference sequence). The CDR3 contains 12 residues. CDR3: CASSPWGLEQYF. The CDR3 DNA is TGTGCCAGCAGCCCTTGGGGGCTTGAGCAGTACTTC.

The sample holds one count of this clone. In DNA form, the CDR3 reads TGCGCCAGCAGCTTGGCCTACGGGAGCGGGAATTACAATGAGCAGTTCTTC. Translating gives CASSLAYGSGNYNEQFF. The genes are TRBV5-1 and TRBJ2-1, with TRBD2 matching 7 bases. Looked up from germline, CDR1 is SGHRS and CDR2 is YFSETQ. Trimming removed 0 bases from V and 4 bases from J; junction bases left unmatched: 10. The CDR3 sequence is 17 residues long.

Only a few counts were recorded for this clone. CDR3 DNA: TGTGCCACCTCAAGCGTGGGACAGGGGAACACTGAAGCTTTCTTT. As protein: CATSSVGQGNTEAFF. This chain uses TRBV2 with TRBJ1-1; 9 bases map to TRBD1. This CDR3 region has 15 residues. The V gene end was trimmed by 10 bases and the J gene end by 1 base; junction bases not matched to a gene: 10. Germline assignment: CDR1 SNHLY and CDR2 FYNNEI. The full variable domain, with the rest looked up from reference TRBV2 and TRBJ1-1, is EPEVTQTPSHQVTQMGQEVILRCVPISNHLYFYWYRQILGQKVEFLVSFYNNEISEKSEIFDDQFSVERPDGSNFTLKIRSTKLEDSAMYFCATSSVGQGNTEAFFGQGTRLTVV.

This clone was detected a few times. J is TRBJ2-1 and V is TRBV15; D is undetermined. The germline gives CDR1 LNHNV, CDR2 YYDKDF (reference sequence). The CDR3 is 11 amino acids. The V gene lost 1 base and the J gene lost 9 bases, with 4 bases spanning the gap. The chain's CDR3 is CATSRGGEQFF. CDR3 bases: TGTGCCACCAGCAGAGGGGGTGAGCAGTTCTTC.

This clone showed up just a few times. The gene calls are TRBV15 and TRBJ1-4; 9 bases are a match to TRBD1. The trim removed 0 bases at V and 5 bases at J, leaving 4 bases unmatched. Germline V CDR1 and CDR2: LNHNV, YYDKDF (reference sequence). The CDR3 runs 16 residues. The CDR3 loop is CATSRDIGTGNEKLFF. As DNA, the CDR3 is TGTGCCACCAGCAGAGACATTGGGACAGGGAATGAAAAACTGTTTTTT. The full variable domain, its missing parts supplied by reference TRBV15 and TRBJ1-4, is DAMVIQNPRYQVTQFGKPVTLSCSQTLNHNVMYWYQQKSSQAPKLLFHYYDKDFNNEADTPDNFQSRRPNTSFCFLDIRSPGLGDTAMYLCATSRDIGTGNEKLFFGSGTQLSVL.

This sequence joins TRBV28 and TRBJ1-5; D possibly corresponds to TRBD1 (6 bases). The CDR3 totals 14 residues. The V end lost 5 bases, the J end lost 3 bases, and 11 bases lay between the germline ends. The V gene's germline CDR1 is MDHEN and CDR2 SYDVKM. CDR3 protein: CASSRQVDNQPQHF. CDR3 sequence (DNA): TGTGCCAGCAGTCGACAGGTAGACAATCAGCCCCAGCATTTT.

J is TRBJ1-2 and V is TRBV6-5, with 8 bases lining up with TRBD1. This CDR3 is 15 amino acids long. CDR1 MNHEY and CDR2 SVGAGI come from the germline V gene. After removal of 5 bases from V and 5 bases from J, the junction contained 10 bases not matched to a gene. CDR3 protein: CASSPKTGAGYGYTF. In nucleotides, the CDR3 is TGTGCCAGCAGTCCGAAGACAGGGGCCGGGTATGGCTACACCTTC.

In its sample, this clone was seen a few times. The chain has TRBV5-5 and TRBJ1-5, with D uncertain. V was pared by 3 bases and J by 0 bases, with 4 bases between. The CDR3 consists of 13 residues. CDR1 is SGHKS, CDR2 YYEKEE, per germline (reference sequence). CDR3 DNA: TGTGCCAGCAGCTCCTTTAGCAATCAGCCCCAGCATTTT. Its translation: CASSSFSNQPQHF.

This CDR3 is CATTLIRDTEAFF. CDR3 nucleotides: TGTGCCACCACCCTTATCAGGGACACTGAAGCTTTCTTT. The chain recombines TRBV2 with TRBJ1-1; D perhaps matches TRBD1 (5 bases). Per germline, CDR1 SNHLY and CDR2 FYNNEI. This CDR3 is built from 13 residues. The V and J ends lost 10 bases and 3 bases respectively, with 15 bases between them.

The rearrangement links TRBV14 to TRBJ2-3, with D hard to call. V lost 0 bases, J lost 5 bases, and 6 bases lay in between. Germline values: CDR1 SGHDN, CDR2 FVKESK. The CDR3 runs to 13 residues. The CDR3 DNA is TGTGCCAGCAGCCAAGATCTGGGAGATACGCAGTATTTT. Amino acids: CASSQDLGDTQYF. Variable domain in full (rest from reference TRBV14 and TRBJ2-3): EAGVTQFPSHSVIEKGQTVTLRCDPISGHDNLYWYRRVMGKEIKFLLHFVKESKQDESGMPNNRFLAERTGGTYSTLKVQPAELEDSGVYFCASSQDLGDTQYFGPGTRLTVL.

The chain couples TRBV10-1 to TRBJ2-2; a possible D gene is TRBD2 (6 bases). Germline loops: CDR1 WNHNN, CDR2 SYGVQD (reference sequence). The CDR3 has 14 amino acids. V was pared by 5 bases and J by 7 bases, with 14 bases between. The CDR3 DNA is TGCGCCAGCAGTCGCGGGGATGCCGTCGGGGAGCTGTTTTTT. Encoded protein: CASSRGDAVGELFF.

Here the CDR3 DNA reads TGTGCCAGCAGCTTCCGTTACAGCGGAGGCTACACCTTC. Translating it yields CASSFRYSGGYTF. The chain employs TRBV7-2 and TRBJ1-2; D not resolved. Trimming took 3 bases from V and 8 from J, leaving 13 bases between them. The germline CDR1 and CDR2 sequences are SGHTA and FQGNSA. This CDR3 region has 13 residues. The full variable domain, completed using reference TRBV7-2 and TRBJ1-2, is GAGVSQSPSNKVTEKGKDVELRCDPISGHTALYWYRQSLGQGLEFLIYFQGNSAPDKSGLPSDRFSAERTGGSVSTLTIQRTQQEDSAVYLCASSFRYSGGYTFGSGTRLTVV.

The rearrangement uses TRBV18 and TRBJ2-7, with D possibly being TRBD1 (6 bases). The germline V gene has CDR1 KGHSH and CDR2 LQKENI. The CDR3 consists of 14 residues. V dropped 3 bases and J dropped 1 base, with 10 bases sitting between them. CDR3 in DNA: TGTGCCAGCTCACCGATGACAGGTTCCTACGAGCAGTACTTC. This translates into CASSPMTGSYEQYF.

The V call is TRBV6-6, the J call TRBJ1-1, with D uncertain. The CDR3 runs 13 residues. V was pared by 0 bases and J by 6 bases, with 8 bases between. Looked up from germline, CDR1 is MNHNY and CDR2 is SVGAGI (reference sequence). The CDR3 nucleotides are TGTGCCAGCAGTTACTCGGGGAGCGCTGAAGCTTTCTTT. It codes for CASSYSGSAEAFF.

The chain links TRBV18 to TRBJ1-2, with D perhaps matching TRBD1 (5 bases). This CDR3 has 15 residues. In germline, CDR1 is KGHSH, CDR2 LQKENI. Trimming pared 3 bases from V and 8 bases from J, leaving 19 bases between. CDR3 in DNA: TGTGCCAGCTCACCGGGGCACGGAGGGACGGAAGGCTACACCTTC. This encodes CASSPGHGGTEGYTF.

In this sample, this clone turned up a few times. The chain couples TRBV5-1 to TRBJ1-1; 9 bases are a match to TRBD1. This CDR3 spans 14 amino acids. CDR1 is SGHRS, CDR2 YFSETQ, per germline. The V and J ends lost 5 bases and 5 bases, in that order; junction bases with no gene match: 7. CDR3 nucleotide sequence: TGCGCCAGCAGAAAACAGGGGGCGATAACTGAAGCTTTCTTT. Its translation is CASRKQGAITEAFF. The full variable domain, with the rest looked up from reference TRBV5-1 and TRBJ1-1, is KAGVTQTPRYLIKTRGQQVTLSCSPISGHRSVSWYQQTPGQGLQFLFEYFSETQRNKGNFPGRFSGRQFSNSRSEMNVSTLELGDSALYLCASRKQGAITEAFFGQGTRLTVV.

This clone was seen a handful of times. Here the CDR3 reads CASSLAEGAGTEAFF. CDR3 sequence (DNA): TGTGCCAGCAGTTTAGCTGAGGGGGCAGGGACTGAAGCTTTCTTT. The chain has TRBV28 and TRBJ1-1; 7 positions agree with TRBD1. With V trimmed by 2 bases and J by 5 bases, 8 bases remained unmatched. This CDR3 spans 15 amino acids. Germline CDR1 is MDHEN and CDR2 is SYDVKM.